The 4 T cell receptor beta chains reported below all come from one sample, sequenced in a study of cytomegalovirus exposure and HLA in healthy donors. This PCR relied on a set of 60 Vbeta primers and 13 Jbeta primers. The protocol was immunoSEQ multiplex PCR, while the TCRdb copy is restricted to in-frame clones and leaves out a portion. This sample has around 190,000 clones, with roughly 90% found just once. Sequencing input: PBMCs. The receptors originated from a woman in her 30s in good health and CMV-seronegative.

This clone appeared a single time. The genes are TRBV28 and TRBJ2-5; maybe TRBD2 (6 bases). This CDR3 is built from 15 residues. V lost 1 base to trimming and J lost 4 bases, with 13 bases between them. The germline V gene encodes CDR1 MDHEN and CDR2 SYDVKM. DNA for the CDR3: TGTGCCAGCAGTTTATTCAGGGACGGGGGAGAGACCCAGTACTTC. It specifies CASSLFRDGGETQYF.

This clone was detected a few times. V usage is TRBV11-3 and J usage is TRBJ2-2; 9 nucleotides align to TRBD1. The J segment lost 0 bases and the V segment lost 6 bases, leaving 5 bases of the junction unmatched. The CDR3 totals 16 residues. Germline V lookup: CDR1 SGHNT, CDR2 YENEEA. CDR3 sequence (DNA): TGTGCCAGCAGTCCTCGGACAGGGGCGAACACCGGGGAGCTGTTTTTT. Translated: CASSPRTGANTGELFF.

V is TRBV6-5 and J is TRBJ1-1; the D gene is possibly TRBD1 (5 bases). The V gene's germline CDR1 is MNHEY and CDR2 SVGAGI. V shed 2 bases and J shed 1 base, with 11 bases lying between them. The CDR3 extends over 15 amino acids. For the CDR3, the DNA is TGTGCCAGCAGTTACGGGGCAGAGTGGAACACTGAAGCTTTCTTT. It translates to CASSYGAEWNTEAFF.

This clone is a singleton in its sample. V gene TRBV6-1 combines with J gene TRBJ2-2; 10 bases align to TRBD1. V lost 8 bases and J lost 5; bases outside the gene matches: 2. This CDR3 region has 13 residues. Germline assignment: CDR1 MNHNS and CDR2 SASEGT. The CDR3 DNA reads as TGTGCCAGCCCGGGACAGGGGACCGGGGAGCTGTTTTTT. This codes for CASPGQGTGELFF.